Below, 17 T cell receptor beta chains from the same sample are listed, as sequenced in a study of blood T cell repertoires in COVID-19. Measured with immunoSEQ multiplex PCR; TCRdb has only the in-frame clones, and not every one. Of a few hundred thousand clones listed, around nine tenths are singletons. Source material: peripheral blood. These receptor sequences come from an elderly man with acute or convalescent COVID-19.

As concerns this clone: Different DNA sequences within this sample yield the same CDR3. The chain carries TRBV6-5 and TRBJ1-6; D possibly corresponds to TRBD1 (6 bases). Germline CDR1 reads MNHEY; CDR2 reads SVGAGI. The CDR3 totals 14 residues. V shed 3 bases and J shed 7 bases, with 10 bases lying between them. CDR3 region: CASSYSGQNSPLHF. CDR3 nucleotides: TGTGCCAGCAGTTATTCCGGACAGAATTCACCCCTCCACTTT.

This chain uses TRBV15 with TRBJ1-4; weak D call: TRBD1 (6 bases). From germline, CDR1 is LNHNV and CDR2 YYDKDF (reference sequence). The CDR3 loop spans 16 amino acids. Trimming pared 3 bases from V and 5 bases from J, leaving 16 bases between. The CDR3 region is CATSRENQGPNEKLFF. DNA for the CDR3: TGTGCCACCAGCAGGGAAAACCAGGGGCCAAATGAAAAACTGTTTTTT.

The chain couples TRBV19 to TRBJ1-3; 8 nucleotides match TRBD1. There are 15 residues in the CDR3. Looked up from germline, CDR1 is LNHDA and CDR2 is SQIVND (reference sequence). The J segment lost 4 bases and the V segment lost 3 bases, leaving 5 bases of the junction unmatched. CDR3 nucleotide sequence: TGTGCCAGTAGTATCGGCAGGGGGCCGGGAAACACCATATATTTT. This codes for CASSIGRGPGNTIYF.

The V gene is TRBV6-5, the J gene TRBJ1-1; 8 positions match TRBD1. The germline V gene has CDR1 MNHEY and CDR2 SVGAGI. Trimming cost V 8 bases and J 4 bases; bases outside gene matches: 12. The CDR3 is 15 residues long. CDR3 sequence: CASFPSRDRLTEAFF. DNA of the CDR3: TGTGCCAGCTTTCCCTCCCGGGACAGGCTCACTGAAGCTTTCTTT.

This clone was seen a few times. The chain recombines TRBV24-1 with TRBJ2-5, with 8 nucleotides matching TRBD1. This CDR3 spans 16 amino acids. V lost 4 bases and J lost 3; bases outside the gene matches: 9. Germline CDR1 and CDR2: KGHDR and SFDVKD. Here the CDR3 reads CATSDAAGTGKETQYF. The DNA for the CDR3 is TGTGCCACCAGTGACGCCGCCGGGACAGGAAAAGAGACCCAGTACTTC.

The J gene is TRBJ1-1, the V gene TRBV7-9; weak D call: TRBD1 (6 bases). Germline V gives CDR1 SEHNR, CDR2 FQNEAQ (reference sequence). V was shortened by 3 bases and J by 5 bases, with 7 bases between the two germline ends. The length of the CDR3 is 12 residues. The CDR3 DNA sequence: TGTGCCAGCAGCTTCACAGGGACTGAAGCTTTCTTT. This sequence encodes CASSFTGTEAFF.

The CDR3 loop is CASSSPFGGGRGYTF. CDR3 nucleotide sequence: TGTGCCAGCAGTTCCCCTTTCGGGGGGGGTAGGGGCTACACCTTC. This rearrangement joins TRBV28 to TRBJ1-2, with D maybe TRBD1 (5 bases). The V end lost 4 bases, the J end lost 8 bases, and 20 bases lay between the germline ends. The CDR3 has 15 residues. Looked up from germline, CDR1 is MDHEN and CDR2 is SYDVKM.

Here the CDR3 DNA reads TGTGCCAGCAGCTTACCCGGGACAGGGGTCCATGGCTACACCTTC. This sequence encodes CASSLPGTGVHGYTF. The chain uses TRBV11-2 and TRBJ1-2; 10 bases align to TRBD1. After removal of 2 bases from V and 6 bases from J, the junction contained 6 bases not matched to a gene. The CDR3 covers 15 residues. Germline lookup yields CDR1 SGHAT and CDR2 FQNNGV.

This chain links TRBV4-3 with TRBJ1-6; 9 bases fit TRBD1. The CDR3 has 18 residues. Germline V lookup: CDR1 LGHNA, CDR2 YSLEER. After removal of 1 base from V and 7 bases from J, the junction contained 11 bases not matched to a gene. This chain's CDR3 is CASSQVLGTGRLNSPLHF. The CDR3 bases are TGCGCCAGCAGCCAAGTACTCGGGACAGGGAGGCTCAATTCACCCCTCCACTTT.

The CDR3 is CASSPLDRGRHGYTF. CDR3 sequence (DNA): TGTGCCAGCAGTCCCTTGGACAGGGGACGACATGGCTACACCTTC. The V call is TRBV6-6, the J call TRBJ1-2; 9 bases line up with TRBD1. The CDR3 consists of 15 residues. The germline CDR1 and CDR2 sequences are MNHNY and SVGAGI (reference sequence). The V and J ends lost 5 bases and 6 bases, in that order; junction bases with no gene match: 10.

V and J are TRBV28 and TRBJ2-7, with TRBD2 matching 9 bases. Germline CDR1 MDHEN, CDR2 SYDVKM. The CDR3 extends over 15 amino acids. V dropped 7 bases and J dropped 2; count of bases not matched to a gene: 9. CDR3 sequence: CASKKGLAGPYEQYF. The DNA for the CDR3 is TGTGCCAGCAAAAAAGGGCTAGCGGGACCCTACGAGCAGTACTTC.

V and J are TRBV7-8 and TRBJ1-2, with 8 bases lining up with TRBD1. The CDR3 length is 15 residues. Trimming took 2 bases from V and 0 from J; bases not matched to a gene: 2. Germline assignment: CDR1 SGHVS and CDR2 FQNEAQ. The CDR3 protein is CASSLQGAPNYGYTF. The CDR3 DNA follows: TGTGCCAGCAGCTTACAGGGGGCTCCTAACTATGGCTACACCTTC.

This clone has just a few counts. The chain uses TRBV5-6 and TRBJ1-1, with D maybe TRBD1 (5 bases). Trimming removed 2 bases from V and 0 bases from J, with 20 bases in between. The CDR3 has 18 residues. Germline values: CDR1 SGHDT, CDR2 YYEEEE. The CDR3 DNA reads TGTGCCAGCAGCTTATTTCAGGGACTACTTGTTATGAACACTGAAGCTTTCTTT. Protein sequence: CASSLFQGLLVMNTEAFF.

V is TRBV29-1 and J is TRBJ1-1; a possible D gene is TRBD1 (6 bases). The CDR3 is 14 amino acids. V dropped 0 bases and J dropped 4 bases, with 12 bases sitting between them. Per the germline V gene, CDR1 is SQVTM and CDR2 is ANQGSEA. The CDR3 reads CSVEEGALGTEAFF. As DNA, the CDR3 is TGCAGCGTTGAAGAGGGGGCGCTGGGCACTGAAGCTTTCTTT.

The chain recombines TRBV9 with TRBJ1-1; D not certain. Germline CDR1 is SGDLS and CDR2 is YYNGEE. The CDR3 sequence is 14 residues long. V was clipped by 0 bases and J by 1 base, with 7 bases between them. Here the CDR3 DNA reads TGTGCCAGCAGCGTAGGAGAGGGGAACACTGAAGCTTTCTTT. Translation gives CASSVGEGNTEAFF.

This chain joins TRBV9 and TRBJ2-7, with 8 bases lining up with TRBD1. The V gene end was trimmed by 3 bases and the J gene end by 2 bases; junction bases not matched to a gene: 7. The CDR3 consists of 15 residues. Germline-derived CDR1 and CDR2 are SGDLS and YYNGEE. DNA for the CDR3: TGTGCCAGCAGCGCCCGGACAGGGCTAGCCTACGAGCAGTACTTC. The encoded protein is CASSARTGLAYEQYF. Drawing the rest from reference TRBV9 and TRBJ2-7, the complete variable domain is DSGVTQTPKHLITATGQRVTLRCSPRSGDLSVYWYQQSLDQGLQFLIQYYNGEERAKGNILERFSAQQFPDLHSELNLSSLELGDSALYFCASSARTGLAYEQYFGPGTRLTVT.

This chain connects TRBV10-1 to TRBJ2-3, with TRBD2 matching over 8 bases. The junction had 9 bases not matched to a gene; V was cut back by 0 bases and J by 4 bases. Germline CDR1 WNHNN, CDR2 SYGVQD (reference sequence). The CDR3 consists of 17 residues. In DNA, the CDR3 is TGCGCCAGCAGTGAGTCGAGGGGCGGGAGGAAGGCAGATACGCAGTATTTT. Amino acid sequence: CASSESRGGRKADTQYF.